This T cell receptor beta chain was found in a study of T-cell memory formation after mild COVID-19. Overall study findings and caveats: CD4/CD8 balance characterized clones contracting day 15 to 85, and CD4+ skew characterized later expanders.

Each CDR3 protein is one row after TCRdb ran MiXCR on the 5' RACE reads. The data show around 35,000 distinct CDR3 sequences, around 7.7% seen once. In this sample, this clonotype turned up many times. The antigen is unknown. Germline lookup yields CDR1 MNHEY and CDR2 SVGEGT. V trimming: 6 bases; J trimming: 2 bases; junction bases outside the gene matches: 7. The CDR3 consists of 16 residues. This clonotype was obtained from a man younger than 30 who had mild COVID-19 (a few samples of this study predate the infection). Cell type and time point are not known. This rearrangement joins TRBV6-2 or TRBV6-3 to TRBJ2-2; 9 bases are a match to TRBD1. The sequenced material came from PBMCs or a T cell subset sorted from them (not recorded which). CDR3 sequence reads: CASRIPGQGNTGELFF. Written as DNA, the CDR3 is TGTGCCAGCAGGATTCCGGGACAGGGTAACACCGGGGAGCTGTTTTTT.